These 14 T cell receptor beta chains were all obtained from the same sample, sequenced in a study of patients and donors after allogeneic stem cell transplantation. TCRdb fed the RT-PCR reads into MiXCR, producing one record per CDR3 protein. The sample contains 900,000 to 1,000,000 distinct CDR3 sequences, roughly 17% of which appear only once. The specimen sequenced was blood, either unsorted or a sorted T cell fraction (not recorded which). The receptors here all came from a human donor who was either an allogeneic HSCT recipient or a stem cell or donor lymphocyte infusion donor (not recorded which). It is not recorded whose cells these are; they may come from a transplant donor.

This chain links TRBV6-1 with TRBJ2-2, with 8 bases aligning to TRBD1. The CDR3 sequence is 15 residues long. In germline, CDR1 is MNHNS, CDR2 SASEGT. Trimming took 7 bases from V and 6 from J; bases not matched to a gene: 10. The CDR3 nucleotides are TGTGCCAGCACTGTATTGACAGGGGCCGCCGGGGAGCTGTTTTTT. This codes for CASTVLTGAAGELFF.

This clonotype was observed a few times. The chain is built from TRBV4-1 and TRBJ1-4; D might be TRBD1 (6 bases). The V and J ends lost 3 bases and 0 bases respectively, with 20 bases between them. There are 19 residues in the CDR3. The germline CDR1 and CDR2 sequences are MGHRA and YSYEKL. Written as DNA, the CDR3 is TGCGCCAGCAGCCAGGTTGCTACAGGGAGGGGCACAACTAATGAAAAACTGTTTTTT. Translated, it gives CASSQVATGRGTTNEKLFF.

This clonotype was detected only a few times. The chain combines TRBV12-3 or TRBV12-4 with TRBJ2-1; D is possibly TRBD1 (6 bases). The CDR3 has 15 amino acids. Trimming pared 8 bases from V and 7 bases from J, leaving 21 bases between. In DNA, the CDR3 is TGTGCCAGCTCGCGAACAGGGCTTACGTTGAATGAGCAGTTCTTC. Its protein is CASSRTGLTLNEQFF.

This clonotype was counted only a few times. V usage is TRBV12-3 or TRBV12-4 and J usage is TRBJ2-7, with 7 bases aligning to TRBD1. Trimming took 5 bases from V and 5 from J; bases not matched to a gene: 6. There are 13 residues in the CDR3. CDR3 DNA sequence: TGTGCCAGCAGTCCTAGGGACAGCCACGAGCAGTACTTC. It specifies CASSPRDSHEQYF.

This clonotype was detected only once. The genes are TRBV12-3 or TRBV12-4 and TRBJ1-5; D gene unclear. V gave up 6 bases and J gave up 1 base, with 19 bases separating them. This CDR3 comprises 17 residues. This CDR3 reads CASSSSGFGVSNQPQHF. The DNA for the CDR3 is TGTGCCAGCAGCTCATCGGGGTTTGGAGTGAGCAATCAGCCCCAGCATTTT.

J is TRBJ1-1 and V is TRBV7-9, with a weak D call TRBD1 (5 bases). CDR3 length: 15 amino acids. Germline CDR1 is SEHNR and CDR2 is FQNEAQ (reference sequence). Trimming stripped 2 bases from V and 0 bases from J, with 10 bases between. The CDR3 DNA reads as TGTGCCAGCAGCTTACCGGACAATCTGAACACTGAAGCTTTCTTT. It translates to CASSLPDNLNTEAFF.

V is TRBV2 and J is TRBJ2-2; 13 nucleotides match TRBD2. V shed 7 bases, J shed 4 bases, and the junction held 3 bases outside the gene matches. From germline, CDR1 is SNHLY and CDR2 FYNNEI. This CDR3 region has 15 residues. CDR3 in DNA: TGTGCCAGCACCCGACTAGCGGGAGGCACCGGGGAGCTGTTTTTT. This translates into CASTRLAGGTGELFF.

This clonotype was seen a few times. The chain combines TRBV2 with TRBJ1-1; D call uncertain. Trimming stripped 0 bases from V and 7 bases from J, with 18 bases between. Germline V gives CDR1 SNHLY, CDR2 FYNNEI. This CDR3 is built from 16 residues. The CDR3 region is CASSEALRLVTVEAFF. DNA of the CDR3: TGTGCCAGCAGTGAAGCGCTTAGACTTGTGACGGTTGAAGCTTTCTTT.

This chain links TRBV10-3 with TRBJ2-6, with D possibly matching TRBD2 (5 bases). CDR1 is ENHRY and CDR2 is SYGVKD in the germline V gene. The CDR3 length is 15 residues. The ends were cut back, 4 bases at V and 2 bases at J, with 9 bases in the middle. In DNA form, the CDR3 reads TGTGCCATCAGTGCCCTAGCTGCTGGGGCCAACGTCCTGACTTTC. Translating gives CAISALAAGANVLTF.

The V call is TRBV12-3 or TRBV12-4, the J call TRBJ1-2; no clear D gene. V dropped 4 bases and J dropped 5 bases, with 11 bases sitting between them. CDR3 length equals 13 residues. The CDR3 sequence: CASSSQFRYGYTF. In DNA, the CDR3 is TGTGCCAGCAGTTCACAGTTCCGGTATGGCTACACCTTC.

This clonotype showed up just once. The chain is built from TRBV19 and TRBJ1-5; tentatively, D is TRBD1 (5 bases). The germline gives CDR1 LNHDA, CDR2 SQIVND (reference sequence). The V and J ends lost 7 bases and 2 bases respectively, with 15 bases between them. The CDR3 runs to 15 residues. The CDR3: CASMSGTRGNQPQHF. CDR3 nucleotide sequence: TGTGCCAGTATGAGTGGGACTCGGGGCAATCAGCCCCAGCATTTT.

A few counts support this clonotype. The rearrangement joins TRBV6-1 to TRBJ2-3; D gene unclear. The germline gives CDR1 MNHNS, CDR2 SASEGT. V was trimmed by 11 bases and J by 2 bases, leaving 23 bases between them. The CDR3 is 16 residues long. CDR3 bases: TGTGCCGCGTACCCCCTGGACGGAACGCTCACAGATACGCAGTATTTT. Translation: CAAYPLDGTLTDTQYF.

Comments on this clonotype: The germline gene is not matched at one end of the junction; a read error may be the cause. The chain links TRBV4-1 to TRBJ2-1; the match to TRBD2 covers 9 bases. This CDR3 has 17 residues. CDR1 and CDR2 (germline): MGHRA, YSYEKL. CDR3 sequence: CASSQVPLAGAYNQQFF. CDR3 bases: TGCGCCAGCAGCCAAGTCCCTTTAGCGGGAGCTTACAATCAGCAGTTCTTC.

This clonotype came up many times. The rearrangement uses TRBV10-3 and TRBJ1-4, with D possibly being TRBD1 (5 bases). The CDR3 loop spans 13 amino acids. Germline assignment: CDR1 ENHRY and CDR2 SYGVKD. V gave up 4 bases and J gave up 8 bases, with 11 bases separating them. The CDR3 DNA is TGTGCCATCAGTGCAGGGTTGTACGAAAAACTGTTTTTT. This encodes CAISAGLYEKLFF.